This T cell receptor beta chain was documented in a study of cytomegalovirus exposure and HLA in healthy donors. Use of 60 Vbeta and 13 Jbeta primers characterized the PCR. The method was immunoSEQ multiplex PCR; TCRdb's version includes in-frame clones alone and lacks a portion of them. The sample includes roughly 180,000 clones, around 80% of them seen just once. This sequence was found in a woman between 25 and 40 years old in good health and CMV-seropositive. Sequenced sample: PBMCs.

Here the CDR3 DNA reads TGTGCCAGCCAAGTCGGGAACACTGAAGCTTTCTTT. Translation gives CASQVGNTEAFF. The chain combines TRBV19 with TRBJ1-1; D is unclear. Trimming pared 9 bases from V and 1 base from J, leaving 9 bases between. CDR3 length equals 12 residues. The V gene's germline CDR1 is LNHDA and CDR2 SQIVND (reference sequence).